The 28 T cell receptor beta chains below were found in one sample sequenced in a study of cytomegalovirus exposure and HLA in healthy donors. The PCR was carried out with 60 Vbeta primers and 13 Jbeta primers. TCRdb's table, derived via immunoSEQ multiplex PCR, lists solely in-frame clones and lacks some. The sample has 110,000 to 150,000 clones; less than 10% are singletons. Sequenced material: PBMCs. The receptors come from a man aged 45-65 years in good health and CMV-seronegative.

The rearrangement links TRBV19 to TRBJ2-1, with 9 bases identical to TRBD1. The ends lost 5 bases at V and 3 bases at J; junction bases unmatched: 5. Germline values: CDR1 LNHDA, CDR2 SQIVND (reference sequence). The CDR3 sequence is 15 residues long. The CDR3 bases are TGTGCCAGTAGTTACTGGGACAGGGTCTACAATGAGCAGTTCTTC. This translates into CASSYWDRVYNEQFF. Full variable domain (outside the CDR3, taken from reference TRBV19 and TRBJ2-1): DGGITQSPKYLFRKEGQNVTLSCEQNLNHDAMYWYRQDPGQGLRLIYYSQIVNDFQKGDIAEGYSVSREKKESFPLTVTSAQKNPTAFYLCASSYWDRVYNEQFFGPGTRLTVL.

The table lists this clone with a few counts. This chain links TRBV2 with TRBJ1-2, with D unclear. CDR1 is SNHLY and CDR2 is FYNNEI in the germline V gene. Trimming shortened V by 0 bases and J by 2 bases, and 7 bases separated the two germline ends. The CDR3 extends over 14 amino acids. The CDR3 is CASSEAGRNYGYTF. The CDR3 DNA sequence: TGTGCCAGCAGTGAAGCGGGCAGGAACTATGGCTACACCTTC. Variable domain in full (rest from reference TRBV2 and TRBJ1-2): EPEVTQTPSHQVTQMGQEVILRCVPISNHLYFYWYRQILGQKVEFLVSFYNNEISEKSEIFDDQFSVERPDGSNFTLKIRSTKLEDSAMYFCASSEAGRNYGYTFGSGTRLTVV.

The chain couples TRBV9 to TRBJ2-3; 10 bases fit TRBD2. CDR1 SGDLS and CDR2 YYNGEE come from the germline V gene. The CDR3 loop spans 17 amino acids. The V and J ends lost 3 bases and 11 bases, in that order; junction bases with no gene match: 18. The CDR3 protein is CASSAVPLAGGLGVQYF. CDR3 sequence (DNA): TGTGCCAGCAGCGCGGTCCCTTTAGCGGGAGGATTGGGGGTGCAGTATTTT.

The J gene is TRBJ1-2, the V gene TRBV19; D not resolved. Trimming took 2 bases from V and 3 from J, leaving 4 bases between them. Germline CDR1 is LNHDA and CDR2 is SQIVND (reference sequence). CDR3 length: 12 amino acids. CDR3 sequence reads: CASSISDYGYTF. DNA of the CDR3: TGTGCCAGTAGTATATCGGACTATGGCTACACCTTC.

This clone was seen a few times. The CDR3: CASSQGLLAGGRGDEQFF. The CDR3 nucleotides are TGCGCCAGCAGCCAAGGACTTCTAGCGGGAGGGCGCGGGGATGAGCAGTTCTTC. V usage is TRBV4-1 and J usage is TRBJ2-1, with TRBD2 matching 12 bases. Trimming cost V 1 base and J 8 bases; bases outside gene matches: 12. The CDR3 length is 18 residues. Germline CDR1 is MGHRA and CDR2 is YSYEKL.

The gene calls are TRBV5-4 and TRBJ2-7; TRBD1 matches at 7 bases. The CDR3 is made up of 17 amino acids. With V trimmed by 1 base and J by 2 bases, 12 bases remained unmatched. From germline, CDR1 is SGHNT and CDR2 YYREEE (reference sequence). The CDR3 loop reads CASSLPHRQGTTYEQYF. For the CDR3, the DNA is TGTGCCAGCAGCTTGCCTCACCGACAGGGTACGACCTACGAGCAGTACTTC.

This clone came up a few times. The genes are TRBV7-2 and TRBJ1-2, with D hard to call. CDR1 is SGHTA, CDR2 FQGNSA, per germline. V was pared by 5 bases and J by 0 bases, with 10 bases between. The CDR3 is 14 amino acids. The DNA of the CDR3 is TGTGCCAGCAGCCCCGGAGGTGCTAACTATGGCTACACCTTC. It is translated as CASSPGGANYGYTF. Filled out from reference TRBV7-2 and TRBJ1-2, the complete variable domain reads GAGVSQSPSNKVTEKGKDVELRCDPISGHTALYWYRQSLGQGLEFLIYFQGNSAPDKSGLPSDRFSAERTGGSVSTLTIQRTQQEDSAVYLCASSPGGANYGYTFGSGTRLTVV.

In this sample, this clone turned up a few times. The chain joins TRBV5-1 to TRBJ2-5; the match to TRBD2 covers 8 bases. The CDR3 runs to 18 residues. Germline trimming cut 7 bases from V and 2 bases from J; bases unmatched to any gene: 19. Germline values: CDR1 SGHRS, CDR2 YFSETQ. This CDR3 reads CASRANRLREARQETQYF. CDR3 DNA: TGCGCCAGCCGAGCCAACCGTTTGCGGGAGGCTCGGCAAGAGACCCAGTACTTC. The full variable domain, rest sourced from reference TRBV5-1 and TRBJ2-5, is KAGVTQTPRYLIKTRGQQVTLSCSPISGHRSVSWYQQTPGQGLQFLFEYFSETQRNKGNFPGRFSGRQFSNSRSEMNVSTLELGDSALYLCASRANRLREARQETQYFGPGTRLLVL.

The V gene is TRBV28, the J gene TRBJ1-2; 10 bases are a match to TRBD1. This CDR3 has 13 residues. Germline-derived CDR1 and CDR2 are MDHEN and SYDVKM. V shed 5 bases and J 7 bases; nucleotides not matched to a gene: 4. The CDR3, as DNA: TGTGCCAGCAGTACGGGACAGGGGCCTGGCTACACCTTC. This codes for CASSTGQGPGYTF.

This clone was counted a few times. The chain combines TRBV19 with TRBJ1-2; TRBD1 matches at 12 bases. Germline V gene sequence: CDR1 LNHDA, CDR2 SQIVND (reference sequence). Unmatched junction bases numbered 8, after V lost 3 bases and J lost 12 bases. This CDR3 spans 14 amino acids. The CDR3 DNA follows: TGTGCCAGTAGTATTTCACGGGACAGGGGGCGGAACACCTTC. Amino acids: CASSISRDRGRNTF.

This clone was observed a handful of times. In nucleotides, the CDR3 is TGTGCCAGCAGCCCATCTAGCGGGCTCTCCTACAATGAGCAGTTCTTC. Translating gives CASSPSSGLSYNEQFF. The chain employs TRBV5-6 and TRBJ2-1; 8 bases are a match to TRBD2. The CDR3 runs to 16 residues. Trimming removed 4 bases from V and 0 bases from J; junction bases left unmatched: 6. The germline gives CDR1 SGHDT, CDR2 YYEEEE.

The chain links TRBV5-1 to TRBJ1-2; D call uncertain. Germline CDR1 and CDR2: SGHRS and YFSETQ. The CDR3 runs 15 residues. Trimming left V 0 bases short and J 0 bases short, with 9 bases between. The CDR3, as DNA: TGCGCCAGCAGCTTGGTCAGCCTAGCTAACTATGGCTACACCTTC. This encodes CASSLVSLANYGYTF. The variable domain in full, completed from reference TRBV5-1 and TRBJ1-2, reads KAGVTQTPRYLIKTRGQQVTLSCSPISGHRSVSWYQQTPGQGLQFLFEYFSETQRNKGNFPGRFSGRQFSNSRSEMNVSTLELGDSALYLCASSLVSLANYGYTFGSGTRLTVV.

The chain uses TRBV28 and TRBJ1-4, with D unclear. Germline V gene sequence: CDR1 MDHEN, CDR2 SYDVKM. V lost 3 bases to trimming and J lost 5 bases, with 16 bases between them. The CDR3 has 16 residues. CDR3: CASSFHSGLSNEKLFF. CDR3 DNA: TGTGCCAGCAGTTTTCATTCGGGGTTGTCCAATGAAAAACTGTTTTTT.

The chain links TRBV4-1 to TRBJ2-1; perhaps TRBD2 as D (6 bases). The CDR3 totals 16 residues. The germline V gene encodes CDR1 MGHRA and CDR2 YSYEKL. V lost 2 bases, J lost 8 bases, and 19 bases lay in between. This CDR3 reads CASSQPFRGGGDEQFF. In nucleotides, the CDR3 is TGCGCCAGCAGCCAACCATTTAGGGGAGGAGGCGATGAGCAGTTCTTC.

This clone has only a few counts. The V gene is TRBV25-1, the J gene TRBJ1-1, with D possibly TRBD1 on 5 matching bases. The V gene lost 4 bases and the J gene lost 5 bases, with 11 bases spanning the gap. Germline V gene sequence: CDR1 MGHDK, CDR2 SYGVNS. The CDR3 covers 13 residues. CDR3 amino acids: CASSGEGRTEAFF. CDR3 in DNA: TGTGCCAGCAGTGGGGAGGGACGGACTGAAGCTTTCTTT.

CDR3 in amino acids: CASSLAPGPGMNTEAFF. The CDR3 DNA is TGTGCCAGCAGCTTAGCCCCAGGGCCAGGGATGAACACTGAAGCTTTCTTT. The chain uses TRBV7-6 and TRBJ1-1, with D tentatively TRBD1 (5 bases). The ends were cut back, 0 bases at V and 0 bases at J, with 14 bases in the middle. The CDR3 runs 17 residues. Per germline, CDR1 SGHVS and CDR2 FNYEAQ.

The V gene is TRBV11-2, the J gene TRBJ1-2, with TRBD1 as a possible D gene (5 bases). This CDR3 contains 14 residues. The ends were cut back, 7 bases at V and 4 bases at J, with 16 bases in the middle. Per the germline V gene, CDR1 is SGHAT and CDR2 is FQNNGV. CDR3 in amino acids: CASNPQGGSYGYTF. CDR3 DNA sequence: TGTGCCAGCAACCCTCAGGGTGGCAGCTATGGCTACACCTTC.

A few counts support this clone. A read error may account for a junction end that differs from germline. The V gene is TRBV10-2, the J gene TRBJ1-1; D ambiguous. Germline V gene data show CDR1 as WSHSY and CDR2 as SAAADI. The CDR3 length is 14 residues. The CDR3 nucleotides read TGCGCCAGCATGAACGAGGCGTTGAAAACTGAAGCTTTCTTT. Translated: CASMNEALKTEAFF.

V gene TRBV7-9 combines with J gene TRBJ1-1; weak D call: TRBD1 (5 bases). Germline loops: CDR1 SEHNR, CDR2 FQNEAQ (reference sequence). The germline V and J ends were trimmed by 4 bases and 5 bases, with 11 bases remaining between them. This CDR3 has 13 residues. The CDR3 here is CASSSLPGTEAFF. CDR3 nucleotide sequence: TGTGCCAGCAGCTCATTGCCAGGGACTGAAGCTTTCTTT.

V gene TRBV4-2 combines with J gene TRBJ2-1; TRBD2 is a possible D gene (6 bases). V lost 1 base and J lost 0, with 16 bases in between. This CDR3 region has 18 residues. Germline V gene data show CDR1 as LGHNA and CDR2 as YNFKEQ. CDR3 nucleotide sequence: TGTGCCAGCAGCCAAGGGGCGGAGGGGCGGGGCTCCTACAATGAGCAGTTCTTC. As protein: CASSQGAEGRGSYNEQFF.

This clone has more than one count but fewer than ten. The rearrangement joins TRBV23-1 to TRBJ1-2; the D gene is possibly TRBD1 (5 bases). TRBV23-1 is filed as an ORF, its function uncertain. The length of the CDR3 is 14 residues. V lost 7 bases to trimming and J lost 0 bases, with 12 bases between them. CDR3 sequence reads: CASTWGATNYGYTF. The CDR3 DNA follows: TGCGCCAGCACCTGGGGCGCTACTAACTATGGCTACACCTTC.

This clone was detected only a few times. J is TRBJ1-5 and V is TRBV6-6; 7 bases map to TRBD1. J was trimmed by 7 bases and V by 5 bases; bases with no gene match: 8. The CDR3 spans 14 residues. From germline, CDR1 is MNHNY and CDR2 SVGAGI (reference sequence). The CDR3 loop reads CASSRRGSEQPQHF. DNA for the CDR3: TGTGCCAGCAGTCGCAGGGGGTCGGAGCAGCCCCAGCATTTT.

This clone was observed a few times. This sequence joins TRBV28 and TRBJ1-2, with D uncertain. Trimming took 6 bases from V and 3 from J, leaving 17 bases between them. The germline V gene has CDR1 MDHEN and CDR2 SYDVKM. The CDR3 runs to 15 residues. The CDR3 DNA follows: TGTGCCAGCAGGGACCCGGAGGGCGGGCACTATGGCTACACCTTC. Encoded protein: CASRDPEGGHYGYTF.

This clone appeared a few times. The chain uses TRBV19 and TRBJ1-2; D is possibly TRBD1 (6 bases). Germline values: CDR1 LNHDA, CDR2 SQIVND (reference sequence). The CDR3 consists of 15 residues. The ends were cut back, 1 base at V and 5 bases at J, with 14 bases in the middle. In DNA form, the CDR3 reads TGTGCCAGTAGTATAGCACAGGGAGTTGGGTATGGCTACACCTTC. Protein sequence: CASSIAQGVGYGYTF.

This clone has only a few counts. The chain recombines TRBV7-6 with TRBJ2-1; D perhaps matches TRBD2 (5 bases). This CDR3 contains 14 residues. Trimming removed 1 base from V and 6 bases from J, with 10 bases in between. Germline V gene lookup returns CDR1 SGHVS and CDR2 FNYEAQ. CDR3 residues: CASSLVLGANEQFF. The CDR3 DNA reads TGTGCCAGCAGCTTAGTACTAGGAGCCAATGAGCAGTTCTTC.

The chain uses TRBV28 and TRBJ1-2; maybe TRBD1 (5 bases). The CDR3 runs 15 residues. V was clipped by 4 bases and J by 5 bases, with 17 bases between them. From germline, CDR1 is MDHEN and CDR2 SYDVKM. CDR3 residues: CASSSLPDTAYGYTF. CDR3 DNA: TGTGCCAGCAGTTCCCTCCCGGACACCGCATATGGCTACACCTTC.

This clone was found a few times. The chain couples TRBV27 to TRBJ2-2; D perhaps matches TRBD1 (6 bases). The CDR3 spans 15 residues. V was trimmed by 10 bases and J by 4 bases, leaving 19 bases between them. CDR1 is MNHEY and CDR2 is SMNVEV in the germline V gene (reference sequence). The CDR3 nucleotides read TGTGCCACCGCGCTTCAGGGGACGCCCACCGGGGAGCTGTTTTTT. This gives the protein CATALQGTPTGELFF.

The DNA of the CDR3 is TGCGCCAGCAGTGAGAGTATAGCCATGAGCTCCTACAATGAGCAGTTCTTC. Encoded protein: CASSESIAMSSYNEQFF. The chain couples TRBV10-1 to TRBJ2-1; the D is unclear. The V gene lost 2 bases and the J gene lost 0 bases, with 14 bases spanning the gap. This CDR3 is 17 amino acids long. Germline V gene data show CDR1 as WNHNN and CDR2 as SYGVQD (reference sequence).